Listed below are T cell receptor beta chains from one sample, sequenced in a study of cytomegalovirus exposure and HLA in healthy donors. Sequencing was performed with immunoSEQ multiplex PCR; in TCRdb, only in-frame clones are kept and a portion is missing. The sample consists of roughly 80,000 clones, roughly four fifths of them appearing once. Material: PBMCs. The receptors originated from a male donor in good health and CMV-seropositive. Both conserved end residues are trimmed from each CDR3.

>TRBV10-3|TRBJ2-7
AISQQGANYEQY
>TRBV5-1|TRBJ1-6
ASSFSDESPLH
>TRBV4-2|TRBJ1-6
ASSPVTGQNSPLH
>TRBV7-9|TRBJ1-1
ASSFGGAKSVYTEAF
>TRBV4-1|TRBJ1-2
ASSQVGGGVRDGYT
>TRBV4-1|TRBJ1-2
ASSRNRGLNKGYT
>TRBV7-6|TRBJ2-2
ASSLALAGDTGELF
>TRBV9|TRBJ1-5
ASSVGDTNQPQH
>TRBV6-5|TRBJ1-4
ASSSQGAGEKLF
>TRBV6-1|TRBJ2-7
ASGGVAGGDYEQY
>TRBV6-5|TRBJ2-5
ASRRLAGGKETQY
>TRBV11-3|TRBJ1-1
ASSLDSSADEAF
>TRBV14|TRBJ1-2
ASSQGQGAIYGYT
>TRBV6-4|TRBJ2-2
ASSQQGTSGRARNTGELF
>TRBV19|TRBJ2-3
ASSIVSGGKDTQY
>TRBV6-1|TRBJ2-5
ASSFNRGSGETQY
>TRBV7-2|TRBJ2-3
ASSLHSGGAGTDTQY
>TRBV18|TRBJ2-5
ASSLGQVRGGETQY
>TRBV9|-
ASSARDDGLYEQY
>TRBV4-1|TRBJ1-1
ASSRGQGLRTEAF
>TRBV5-4|TRBJ2-5
ASSRTSGGAGETQY
>TRBV7-2|TRBJ2-5
ASRSFNQAGQETQY
>TRBV5-1|TRBJ1-2
ASSATSTHDYGYT
>TRBV10-1|TRBJ2-5
ASSGSGRARETQY
>TRBV19|TRBJ1-2
ASSIAGGPNYGYT
>TRBV30|TRBJ2-3
AWGTGGTDTQY
>TRBV6-5|TRBJ1-2
ASSYSGTGGYGYT
>TRBV7-8|TRBJ1-1
ASSLGRPGDMNTEAF
>TRBV2|TRBJ2-1
ASSATGGIYNEQF
>TRBV30|TRBJ1-1
ASSSTQGGTEAF
>TRBV4-1|TRBJ1-1
ASSRDGTDANTEAF
>TRBV19|TRBJ2-3
ASSLKGTSGSSDTQY
>TRBV2|TRBJ1-1
ASCRTGIVTEAF
>TRBV28|TRBJ2-7
ASRSTGTGGYEQY
>TRBV6-4|TRBJ2-3
ASSDSSGRATDTQY
>TRBV30|TRBJ2-3
AWSVPGATSTDTQY
>TRBV7-8|TRBJ2-7
ASSRLSYTGSQYEQY
>TRBV19|-
ASSISWLAGKYEQY
>TRBV19|TRBJ1-4
ASRRQGPNEKLF
>TRBV27|TRBJ1-2
AIRTGNYGYT
>TRBV4-3|TRBJ2-3
ASSQGSGGATDTQY
>TRBV4-3|TRBJ1-3
ASSQTSSGNTIY
>TRBV2|TRBJ1-2
ASSLNSPALGYT
>TRBV6-5|TRBJ2-1
ASKPGLEGHEQF
>TRBV9|TRBJ1-6
ASSTDRVNSPLH
>TRBV7-9|TRBJ1-1
ASSLIEAAGAF
>TRBV11-2|TRBJ2-1
ASSDRDRGYNEQF
>TRBV7-9|TRBJ2-1
ASSPGTSGSNEQF
>TRBV19|TRBJ1-1
ASRGQGSAEAF